These 16 T cell receptor beta chains were sequenced from one sample in a study of blood T cells in healthy people across ages. A second PCR, run for about 7 to 11 cycles, used a sample-barcoded 5' primer plus a J-beta primer mix. MiXCR was run by TCRdb on the 5' RACE reads, yielding one entry per CDR3 protein. Counted here are approximately 830,000 distinct CDR3 sequences, 62% occurring once; the ten biggest clones make up 28%. Sequenced: blood. These receptors were collected from a man aged 25-40 years in good health.

This clonotype has just a few counts. The chain couples TRBV12-3 or TRBV12-4 to TRBJ2-7, with TRBD1 matching over 7 bases. CDR3 size: 13 residues. The J segment lost 0 bases and the V segment lost 6 bases, leaving 2 bases of the junction unmatched. CDR3 sequence: CASRGTASYEQYF. The CDR3, as DNA: TGTGCCAGCAGGGGGACAGCCTCCTACGAGCAGTACTTC.

This clonotype was observed a few times. The V and J genes are TRBV27 and TRBJ2-7; 10 bases are a match to TRBD1. The CDR3 covers 14 residues. The V gene's germline CDR1 is MNHEY and CDR2 SMNVEV (reference sequence). V trimming: 6 bases; J trimming: 6 bases; junction bases outside the gene matches: 8. CDR3 loop: CASSLDRGLREQYF. The CDR3 DNA reads TGTGCCAGCAGCTTAGACAGGGGGCTGCGCGAGCAGTACTTC.

The chain employs TRBV5-6 and TRBJ2-5; 7 positions match TRBD1. V lost 3 bases, J lost 1 base, and 3 bases stayed unmatched. CDR1 is SGHDT, CDR2 YYEEEE, per germline. CDR3 size: 14 residues. Here the CDR3 reads CASSSQGFQETQYF. CDR3 nucleotides: TGTGCCAGCAGCTCACAGGGGTTCCAAGAGACCCAGTACTTC.

This clonotype was observed a few times. The chain carries TRBV29-1 and TRBJ2-7; D is uncertain. V lost 1 base and J 0 bases, leaving 13 bases between the germline ends. Germline V gene sequence: CDR1 SQVTM, CDR2 ANQGSEA. This CDR3 is 15 amino acids long. The CDR3 sequence is CSVEGSGAYSYEQYF. As DNA, the CDR3 is TGCAGCGTTGAAGGCTCAGGTGCTTACTCCTACGAGCAGTACTTC.

The chain links TRBV6-2 or TRBV6-3 to TRBJ2-1, with a tentative D call TRBD1 (6 bases). The V end was cut by 4 bases, the J end by 5 bases, with 15 bases between. CDR3 length equals 15 residues. The germline CDR1 and CDR2 sequences are MNHEY and SVGEGT. The DNA of the CDR3 is TGTGCCAGCAGTTCACCGGGACACAATAACAATGAGCAGTTCTTC. Protein product: CASSSPGHNNNEQFF.

This rearrangement joins TRBV25-1 to TRBJ1-4; weak D call: TRBD1 (6 bases). This CDR3 is built from 16 residues. Trimming took 1 base from V and 5 from J, leaving 14 bases between them. CDR1 is MGHDK and CDR2 is SYGVNS in the germline V gene. The CDR3 protein is CASSESKGTYNEKLFF. CDR3 coding DNA: TGTGCCAGCAGTGAATCTAAAGGGACATACAATGAAAAACTGTTTTTT. Using reference TRBV25-1 and TRBJ1-4 for the parts outside the CDR3, the full variable domain is EADIYQTPRYLVIGTGKKITLECSQTMGHDKMYWYQQDPGMELHLIHYSYGVNSTEKGDLSSESTVSRIRTEHFPLTLESARPSHTSQYLCASSESKGTYNEKLFFGSGTQLSVL.

This sequence joins TRBV6-2 or TRBV6-3 and TRBJ1-4; D gene uncertain. The CDR3 covers 15 residues. V lost 2 bases and J 0 bases, leaving 7 bases between the germline ends. CDR1 is MNHEY, CDR2 SVGEGT, per germline. The CDR3 nucleotides read TGTGCCAGCAGTTACGGCGGCGCAACTAATGAAAAACTGTTTTTT. Translating it yields CASSYGGATNEKLFF.

This clonotype was picked up one time. The V call is TRBV5-1, the J call TRBJ2-2, with D perhaps being TRBD1 or TRBD2 (7 bases each). CDR3 length: 16 amino acids. The V and J ends lost 4 bases and 0 bases respectively, with 13 bases between them. Germline loops: CDR1 SGHRS, CDR2 YFSETQ. The CDR3 spells CASSKQGTTNTGELFF. The DNA of the CDR3 is TGCGCCAGCAGCAAACAGGGGACTACGAACACCGGGGAGCTGTTTTTT.

The sample holds one count of this clonotype. V and J are TRBV29-1 and TRBJ2-5; 7 bases fit TRBD2. The V segment lost 4 bases and the J segment 1 base; nucleotides outside the gene matches: 9. Germline V gene lookup returns CDR1 SQVTM and CDR2 ANQGSEA. CDR3 length: 15 residues. CDR3 nucleotide sequence: TGCAGCGTTGGACGGGCTAGCGGTTTCCAAGAGACCCAGTACTTC. Its protein is CSVGRASGFQETQYF. The entire variable domain, with the rest obtained from reference TRBV29-1 and TRBJ2-5, is as follows: SAVISQKPSRDICQRGTSLTIQCQVDSQVTMMFWYRQQPGQSLTLIATANQGSEATYESGFVIDKFPISRPNLTFSTLTVSNMSPEDSSIYLCSVGRASGFQETQYFGPGTRLLVL.

This clonotype was seen only once. This CDR3 is CSARIATDTQYF. CDR3 in DNA: TGCAGTGCTAGAATAGCCACAGATACGCAGTATTTT. V and J are TRBV20-1 and TRBJ2-3, with D unresolved. CDR1 is DFQATT and CDR2 is SNEGSKA in the germline V gene (reference sequence). This CDR3 is 12 amino acids long. V shed 2 bases and J shed 2 bases, with 5 bases lying between them.

The chain is built from TRBV6-5 and TRBJ1-1; possible D gene TRBD1, 6 bases. CDR3 size: 17 residues. Trimming shortened V by 2 bases and J by 5 bases, and 21 bases separated the two germline ends. Germline CDR1 and CDR2: MNHEY and SVGAGI. The CDR3 coding sequence is TGTGCCAGCAGTTACCTCGGCCAGGGGAAAGGGGAAACTGAAGCTTTCTTT. Translated, it gives CASSYLGQGKGETEAFF.

Notes on this clonotype: Relative to the germline gene, one junction end is altered; a read error may explain this. The chain is built from TRBV6-5 and TRBJ2-1, with D possibly being TRBD1 or TRBD2 (7 bases each). This CDR3 contains 16 residues. Germline CDR1 and CDR2: MNHEY and SVGAGI. CDR3 sequence reads: CASSDSPGGQYNEQFF. DNA of the CDR3: TGTGCCAGCAGTGACTCTCCGGGGGGACAGTACAATGAGCAGTTCTTC.

V and J are TRBV2 and TRBJ1-1; no definite D call. V lost 4 bases, J lost 2 bases, and 11 bases lay in between. Germline CDR1 reads SNHLY; CDR2 reads FYNNEI. The CDR3 runs to 14 residues. The CDR3 nucleotides read TGTGCCAGCAGTGCTATGGTCGTCAACACTGAAGCTTTCTTT. Translation: CASSAMVVNTEAFF. Drawing the rest from reference TRBV2 and TRBJ1-1, the complete variable domain is EPEVTQTPSHQVTQMGQEVILRCVPISNHLYFYWYRQILGQKVEFLVSFYNNEISEKSEIFDDQFSVERPDGSNFTLKIRSTKLEDSAMYFCASSAMVVNTEAFFGQGTRLTVV.

The chain is built from TRBV29-1 and TRBJ2-2; 9 bases line up with TRBD1. CDR3 length: 15 amino acids. The V segment lost 5 bases and the J segment 5 bases; nucleotides outside the gene matches: 9. Germline CDR1 and CDR2: SQVTM and ANQGSEA. CDR3 sequence reads: CSVSRAGTGTGELFF. Here the CDR3 DNA reads TGCAGCGTTTCGCGAGCCGGGACAGGGACCGGGGAGCTGTTTTTT.

The rearrangement uses TRBV29-1 and TRBJ2-4; D gene uncertain. Germline V gene data show CDR1 as SQVTM and CDR2 as ANQGSEA. V dropped 1 base and J dropped 8 bases, with 15 bases sitting between them. The CDR3 spans 14 residues. This CDR3 reads CSVEGSDGKDIQYF. The CDR3 nucleotides read TGCAGCGTTGAAGGGAGTGACGGAAAAGACATTCAGTACTTC. Full variable domain (remainder filled in from reference TRBV29-1 and TRBJ2-4): SAVISQKPSRDICQRGTSLTIQCQVDSQVTMMFWYRQQPGQSLTLIATANQGSEATYESGFVIDKFPISRPNLTFSTLTVSNMSPEDSSIYLCSVEGSDGKDIQYFGAGTRLSVL.

This clonotype was seen repeatedly, ten times or more. DNA of the CDR3: TGCAGTGTTCCAGCTTACGGGACAGGGGATTGGGCTTTCTTT. This codes for CSVPAYGTGDWAFF. V and J are TRBV20-1 and TRBJ1-1; 10 bases line up with TRBD1. Germline lookup yields CDR1 DFQATT and CDR2 SNEGSKA (reference sequence). Germline trimming cut 7 bases from V and 11 bases from J; bases unmatched to any gene: 16. The CDR3 length is 14 residues.